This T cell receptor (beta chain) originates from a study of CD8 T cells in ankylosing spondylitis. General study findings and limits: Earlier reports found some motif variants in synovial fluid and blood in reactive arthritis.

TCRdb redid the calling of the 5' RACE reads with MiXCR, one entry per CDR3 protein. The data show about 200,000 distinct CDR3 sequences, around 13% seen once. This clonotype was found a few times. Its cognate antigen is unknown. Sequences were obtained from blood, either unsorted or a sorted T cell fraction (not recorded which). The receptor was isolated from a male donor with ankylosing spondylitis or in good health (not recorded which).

CDR3 in DNA: TGTGCCAGCTTCAGGGTTGAAAAACTGTTTTTT. It is translated as CASFRVEKLFF. The chain is built from TRBV21-1 and TRBJ1-4; the table names TRBD1, a call not compared with the DNA. TRBV21-1 is a known pseudogene. There are 11 residues in the CDR3.